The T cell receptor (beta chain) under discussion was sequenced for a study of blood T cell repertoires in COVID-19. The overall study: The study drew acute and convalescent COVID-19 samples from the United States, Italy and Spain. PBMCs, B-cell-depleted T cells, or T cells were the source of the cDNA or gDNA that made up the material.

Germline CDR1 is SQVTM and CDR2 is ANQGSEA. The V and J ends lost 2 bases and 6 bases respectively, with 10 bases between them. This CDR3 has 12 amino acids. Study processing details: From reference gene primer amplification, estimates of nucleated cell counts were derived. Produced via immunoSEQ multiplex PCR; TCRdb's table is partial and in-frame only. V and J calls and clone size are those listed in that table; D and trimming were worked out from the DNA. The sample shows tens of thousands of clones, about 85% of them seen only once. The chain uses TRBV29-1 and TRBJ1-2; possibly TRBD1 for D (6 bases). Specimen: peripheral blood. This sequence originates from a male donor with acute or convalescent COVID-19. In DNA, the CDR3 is TGCAGCGTTGAAACAGGGATTAATGGCTACACCTTC. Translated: CSVETGINGYTF.